A selection of T cell receptor beta chains follows, all from one sample in a study of T cell responses to AZD1222 COVID-19 vaccine. Produced via immunoSEQ multiplex PCR; TCRdb's table is partial and in-frame only. This table has about 140,000 clones, around nine tenths appearing once. The sequencing used peripheral blood, collected on day 0 of AZD1222 vaccination. These TCRs come from an adult in good health. Each CDR3 is given with its conserved first and last residue. D genes are given only for firm matches. The size field is filled for only some rows; it gives once, few, many or a size class.

CDR3 DNA: TGCAGCGTACCGGGACTAGCGGTACGTGAGCAGTTCTTC; CDR3 protein: CSVPGLAVREQFF; V gene: TRBV29-1; J gene: TRBJ2-1; D gene: TRBD2; clone size: -
CDR3 DNA: TGTGCCAGCAGCCAGTGGGTAGCGGGGCCCACCCGGCAGTTCTTC; CDR3 protein: CASSQWVAGPTRQFF; V gene: TRBV9; J gene: TRBJ2-1; D gene: TRBD2; clone size: -
CDR3 DNA: TGTGCCAGCAGCCAAGATTTACTCGGGGAGCTGTTTTTT; CDR3 protein: CASSQDLLGELFF; V gene: TRBV4-2; J gene: TRBJ2-2; D gene: -; clone size: -
CDR3 DNA: TGTGCCAGCAGTTTAAAAGTGAACACTGAAGCTTTCTTT; CDR3 protein: CASSLKVNTEAFF; V gene: TRBV27; J gene: TRBJ1-1; D gene: -; clone size: -
CDR3 DNA: TGCAGCTCAAGACCCGTGACTCCAAGCTCCTACAATGAGCAGTTCTTC; CDR3 protein: CSSRPVTPSSYNEQFF; V gene: TRBV29-1; J gene: TRBJ2-1; D gene: -; clone size: -
CDR3 DNA: TGCGCCAGCAGCCAGTGGGGGAGCACAGATACGCAGTATTTT; CDR3 protein: CASSQWGSTDTQYF; V gene: TRBV4-1; J gene: TRBJ2-3; D gene: -; clone size: -
CDR3 DNA: TGCGCCAGCAGTGAGGGGGCGGGTGGTGGCTACACCTTC; CDR3 protein: CASSEGAGGGYTF; V gene: TRBV5-1; J gene: TRBJ1-2; D gene: TRBD1; clone size: -
CDR3 DNA: TGTGCCAGCCGCCAGGGGCTAGCGGACACAGATACGCAGTATTTT; CDR3 protein: CASRQGLADTDTQYF; V gene: TRBV4-2; J gene: TRBJ2-3; D gene: -; clone size: -
CDR3 DNA: TGTGCCACCAGTGATCCGGGACTAGCGGGAAACTCTAATGAGCAGTTCTTC; CDR3 protein: CATSDPGLAGNSNEQFF; V gene: TRBV24-1; J gene: TRBJ2-1; D gene: TRBD2; clone size: -
CDR3 DNA: TGTGCCAGCAGTTACTCGCGGGAGGGCCGATCACAAGAGACCCAGTACTTC; CDR3 protein: CASSYSREGRSQETQYF; V gene: TRBV6-2/TRBV6-3; J gene: TRBJ2-5; D gene: TRBD2; clone size: -
CDR3 DNA: TGTGCCAGCAGTTATGGCAGGACCTACGAGCAGTACTTC; CDR3 protein: CASSYGRTYEQYF; V gene: TRBV6-6; J gene: TRBJ2-7; D gene: -; clone size: -
CDR3 DNA: TGCGCCAGCAGCCCCGGTGGGACTGAAGCTTTCTTT; CDR3 protein: CASSPGGTEAFF; V gene: TRBV5-1; J gene: TRBJ1-1; D gene: -; clone size: once
CDR3 DNA: TGTGCCAGCAGTTTTAACAGGGACACTGAAGCTTTCTTT; CDR3 protein: CASSFNRDTEAFF; V gene: TRBV11-3; J gene: TRBJ1-1; D gene: -; clone size: -
CDR3 DNA: TGTGCCAGCAGCCTAGGCGGCTACGAGCAGTACTTC; CDR3 protein: CASSLGGYEQYF; V gene: TRBV3-1/TRBV3-2; J gene: TRBJ2-7; D gene: -; clone size: -
CDR3 DNA: TGTGCTAGTGGCCCGAGACAGGGGGTGAACACTGAAGCTTTCTTT; CDR3 protein: CASGPRQGVNTEAFF; V gene: TRBV12-5; J gene: TRBJ1-1; D gene: TRBD1; clone size: once
CDR3 DNA: TGTGCCCTGTCCGGGGGGGGCGACGAGCAGTACTTC; CDR3 protein: CALSGGGDEQYF; V gene: TRBV30; J gene: TRBJ2-7; D gene: TRBD2; clone size: -
CDR3 DNA: TGTGCCAGCAGCCGCACAGGGGACAATCAGCCCCAGCATTTT; CDR3 protein: CASSRTGDNQPQHF; V gene: TRBV7-2; J gene: TRBJ1-5; D gene: TRBD1; clone size: few
CDR3 DNA: TGCGCCAGCAGCCATGCAGGGAACACTGAAGCTTTCTTT; CDR3 protein: CASSHAGNTEAFF; V gene: TRBV4-1; J gene: TRBJ1-1; D gene: -; clone size: -
CDR3 DNA: TGTGCCAGCAGCCAAGACGCAATCTACGAGCAGTACTTC; CDR3 protein: CASSQDAIYEQYF; V gene: TRBV3-1/TRBV3-2; J gene: TRBJ2-7; D gene: -; clone size: -
CDR3 DNA: TGTGCCAGCTCGGCCCGCTCGGGGGAGACCCAGTACTTC; CDR3 protein: CASSARSGETQYF; V gene: TRBV11-3; J gene: TRBJ2-5; D gene: -; clone size: -
CDR3 DNA: TGTGCCAGCAGCTTATTAGTAGCAGGGAGAAACACCATATATTTT; CDR3 protein: CASSLLVAGRNTIYF; V gene: TRBV7-2; J gene: TRBJ1-3; D gene: -; clone size: -
CDR3 DNA: TGTGCCTGGGCCAGGGCCTCTGGAAACACCATATATTTT; CDR3 protein: CAWARASGNTIYF; V gene: TRBV30; J gene: TRBJ1-3; D gene: -; clone size: -
CDR3 DNA: TGTGCCAGTAGTATATCCGGACAGGGGTATGAAAAACTGTTTTTT; CDR3 protein: CASSISGQGYEKLFF; V gene: TRBV19; J gene: TRBJ1-4; D gene: TRBD1; clone size: -
CDR3 DNA: TGTGCCAGCAGCCAAGATGGGACTGGTGGTCAGCCCCAGCATTTT; CDR3 protein: CASSQDGTGGQPQHF; V gene: TRBV3-1/TRBV3-2; J gene: TRBJ1-5; D gene: -; clone size: -
CDR3 DNA: TGTGCCAGCAGCATACTAGCGGGAGCCTCCAATGAGCAGTTCTTC; CDR3 protein: CASSILAGASNEQFF; V gene: TRBV9; J gene: TRBJ2-1; D gene: TRBD2; clone size: -
CDR3 DNA: TGTGCCAGCTCATCCGGCCTGGGCAGGGAGCAGTACTTC; CDR3 protein: CASSSGLGREQYF; V gene: TRBV18; J gene: TRBJ2-7; D gene: -; clone size: -
CDR3 DNA: TGTGCCAGCAGCCTCGAGGACTCGCCCGGGGAGCTGTTTTTT; CDR3 protein: CASSLEDSPGELFF; V gene: TRBV5-4; J gene: TRBJ2-2; D gene: -; clone size: -
CDR3 DNA: TGTGCCAGCAGCGAGCGACAGGGCGGGTACGAGCAGTACTTC; CDR3 protein: CASSERQGGYEQYF; V gene: TRBV4-2; J gene: TRBJ2-7; D gene: TRBD1; clone size: -
CDR3 DNA: TGTGCCAGCAGTGGACAGGGGACCTCTGGAAACACCATATATTTT; CDR3 protein: CASSGQGTSGNTIYF; V gene: TRBV28; J gene: TRBJ1-3; D gene: TRBD1; clone size: -
CDR3 DNA: TGTGCCAGCAGTGGGACGGCCGGCTATGGCTACACCTTC; CDR3 protein: CASSGTAGYGYTF; V gene: TRBV2; J gene: TRBJ1-2; D gene: -; clone size: -
CDR3 DNA: TGTGCCAGCAGCCGCGTCCTTGGCCCGGTGGGGGACGAGCAGTACTTC; CDR3 protein: CASSRVLGPVGDEQYF; V gene: TRBV6-2/TRBV6-3; J gene: TRBJ2-7; D gene: -; clone size: -
CDR3 DNA: TGTGCCAGCCAGGGGCAGGGTACGTACAATGAGCAGTTCTTC; CDR3 protein: CASQGQGTYNEQFF; V gene: TRBV7-6; J gene: TRBJ2-1; D gene: -; clone size: -
CDR3 DNA: TGCAGCGTTGTGGTACGTGGCGCGGATGAAAAACTGTTTTTT; CDR3 protein: CSVVVRGADEKLFF; V gene: TRBV29-1; J gene: TRBJ1-4; D gene: -; clone size: -
CDR3 DNA: TGTGCCAGCTCACAGGGTCGGGATCAGCCCCAGCATTTT; CDR3 protein: CASSQGRDQPQHF; V gene: TRBV18; J gene: TRBJ1-5; D gene: -; clone size: -
CDR3 DNA: TGTGCCAGCAGTTACTCAGGGAGGGGCAGCAATCAGCCCCAGCATTTT; CDR3 protein: CASSYSGRGSNQPQHF; V gene: TRBV6-2/TRBV6-3; J gene: TRBJ1-5; D gene: -; clone size: -
CDR3 DNA: TGTGCCAGCAGTTTGATCGGGACCCAGTACTTC; CDR3 protein: CASSLIGTQYF; V gene: TRBV12-3/TRBV12-4; J gene: TRBJ2-5; D gene: -; clone size: -
CDR3 DNA: TGTGCCAGCAGCGTAGGGGGAGTCTCTGGAAACACCATATATTTT; CDR3 protein: CASSVGGVSGNTIYF; V gene: TRBV9; J gene: TRBJ1-3; D gene: -; clone size: -
CDR3 DNA: TGTGCCAGCGACAGGGGGCTGAACACTGAAGCTTTCTTT; CDR3 protein: CASDRGLNTEAFF; V gene: TRBV18; J gene: TRBJ1-1; D gene: TRBD1; clone size: -
CDR3 DNA: TGTGCCAGCATGGTAAGCTCCTACGAGCAGTACTTC; CDR3 protein: CASMVSSYEQYF; V gene: TRBV28; J gene: TRBJ2-7; D gene: -; clone size: -
CDR3 DNA: TGTGCCAGCAGTGAATTTGGGGGTTACGAGCAGTACTTC; CDR3 protein: CASSEFGGYEQYF; V gene: TRBV6-1; J gene: TRBJ2-7; D gene: -; clone size: -
CDR3 DNA: TGTGCCAGCAGCCAAGATCGGACAGGGGGTCAAGAGACCCAGTACTTC; CDR3 protein: CASSQDRTGGQETQYF; V gene: TRBV3-1/TRBV3-2; J gene: TRBJ2-5; D gene: TRBD1; clone size: -
CDR3 DNA: TGTGCCAGCAGCACCCGGACAGGGCTGAGGGAAAAACTGTTTTTT; CDR3 protein: CASSTRTGLREKLFF; V gene: TRBV7-8; J gene: TRBJ1-4; D gene: TRBD1; clone size: -
CDR3 DNA: TGTGCCACCTCTCTGATGGGGACCCCCTACTATGGCTACACCTTC; CDR3 protein: CATSLMGTPYYGYTF; V gene: TRBV27; J gene: TRBJ1-2; D gene: -; clone size: once
CDR3 DNA: TGTGCCAGCAGGGACAGGGGTTACGAGCAGTACTTC; CDR3 protein: CASRDRGYEQYF; V gene: TRBV6-4; J gene: TRBJ2-7; D gene: TRBD1; clone size: -
CDR3 DNA: TGTGCCAGCAGCTGGAAGGGTCTTTCTGGAAACACCATATATTTT; CDR3 protein: CASSWKGLSGNTIYF; V gene: TRBV5-6; J gene: TRBJ1-3; D gene: -; clone size: -
CDR3 DNA: TGTGCCTGGAGTGTGCGAGGTGATACGCAGTATTTT; CDR3 protein: CAWSVRGDTQYF; V gene: TRBV30; J gene: TRBJ2-3; D gene: -; clone size: -
CDR3 DNA: TGTGCCATCGAAGGGACTAGCGGGACAAATGAGCAGTTCTTC; CDR3 protein: CAIEGTSGTNEQFF; V gene: TRBV10-3; J gene: TRBJ2-1; D gene: TRBD2; clone size: once
CDR3 DNA: TGTGCCAGTAGTATGGCAAATAGCAATCAGCCCCAGCATTTT; CDR3 protein: CASSMANSNQPQHF; V gene: TRBV19; J gene: TRBJ1-5; D gene: -; clone size: -
CDR3 DNA: TGTGCCAGCAGCCAAGATGAGGGGCGCCGGAACACTGAAGCTTTCTTT; CDR3 protein: CASSQDEGRRNTEAFF; V gene: TRBV4-2; J gene: TRBJ1-1; D gene: -; clone size: -
CDR3 DNA: TGCGCCAGCAGTGATTACGCCTTGGGTAACACTGAAGCTTTCTTT; CDR3 protein: CASSDYALGNTEAFF; V gene: TRBV10-1; J gene: TRBJ1-1; D gene: -; clone size: -
CDR3 DNA: TGTGCCAGCGTCAGGTCGGGACAAGACAATCAGCCCCAGCATTTT; CDR3 protein: CASVRSGQDNQPQHF; V gene: TRBV19; J gene: TRBJ1-5; D gene: -; clone size: -
CDR3 DNA: TGTGCCAGCAGCCAACAGGGATTCGACTATGGCTACACCTTC; CDR3 protein: CASSQQGFDYGYTF; V gene: TRBV13; J gene: TRBJ1-2; D gene: -; clone size: -
CDR3 DNA: TGTGCCAGCAGCTTATGGGCGGGAGCAGGGGAGACCCAGTACTTC; CDR3 protein: CASSLWAGAGETQYF; V gene: TRBV7-9; J gene: TRBJ2-5; D gene: TRBD2; clone size: -
CDR3 DNA: TGTGCCAGCAGTTACTCGGTCAATAAAAGGGGCGATGGCTACACCTTC; CDR3 protein: CASSYSVNKRGDGYTF; V gene: TRBV6-5; J gene: TRBJ1-2; D gene: -; clone size: -
CDR3 DNA: TGTGCCAGCAGGATAGACAGCTACGAGCAGTACTTC; CDR3 protein: CASRIDSYEQYF; V gene: TRBV7-9; J gene: TRBJ2-7; D gene: -; clone size: -
CDR3 DNA: TGCAGTGCCCCAACAACCCTCGAGCAGTACTTC; CDR3 protein: CSAPTTLEQYF; V gene: TRBV20-1; J gene: TRBJ2-7; D gene: -; clone size: -
CDR3 DNA: TGTGCCAGCAGCCAAGGGGCCGGGAGGGCATACGAGCAGTACTTC; CDR3 protein: CASSQGAGRAYEQYF; V gene: TRBV3-1/TRBV3-2; J gene: TRBJ2-7; D gene: TRBD2; clone size: once
CDR3 DNA: TGTGCCAGTAGTACCCCCCGACAGGCCAAAGAGACCCAGTACTTC; CDR3 protein: CASSTPRQAKETQYF; V gene: TRBV19; J gene: TRBJ2-5; D gene: -; clone size: -
CDR3 DNA: TGTGCCAGCAGCGTAGGTAGCGGGAGCTACGAGCAGTACTTC; CDR3 protein: CASSVGSGSYEQYF; V gene: TRBV9; J gene: TRBJ2-7; D gene: TRBD2; clone size: -
CDR3 DNA: TGTGCCAGCACTTCCGTGGGGGGCACTGAAGCTTTCTTT; CDR3 protein: CASTSVGGTEAFF; V gene: TRBV12-3/TRBV12-4; J gene: TRBJ1-1; D gene: -; clone size: -